These T cell receptor beta chains were read from a single sample in a study of T cell responses to AZD1222 COVID-19 vaccine. Here immunoSEQ multiplex PCR was the method, and the copy in TCRdb shows in-frame clones only, minus some. Of under 200,000 clones listed, roughly 92% are singletons. The sample in question was peripheral blood, obtained on day 0 of AZD1222 vaccination. The receptor source for this set is an adult in good health. Both conserved end residues are part of each CDR3. A D gene is named only where the DNA matches it firmly. Clone size is stated in some rows and not others, as once, few, many or a class when expanded.

NA	NA	TRBV14	TRBJ1-1	20	TGTGCCAGCAGCAATTTACATCTAGGAGCTTCGACTTCAATGAACACTGAAGCTTTCTTT	CASSNLHLGASTSMNTEAFF
NA	NA	TRBV12-3/TRBV12-4	TRBJ1-2	12	TGTGCCAGCAGTGACTCTAACTATGGCTACACCTTC	CASSDSNYGYTF
TRBD2	NA	TRBV9	TRBJ2-5	14	TGTGCCAGCAGCCCGCGGGAGCCACAAGAGACCCAGTACTTC	CASSPREPQETQYF
NA	NA	TRBV6-6	TRBJ1-4	19	TGTGCCAGCAGTCTACTTCCCAACGGTTCTCCCGCAACTAATGAAAAACTGTTTTTT	CASSLLPNGSPATNEKLFF
TRBD1	NA	TRBV19	TRBJ1-4	14	TGTGCCAGTAGTTGGACAGGGGGAAATGAAAAACTGTTTTTT	CASSWTGGNEKLFF
NA	NA	TRBV30	TRBJ1-6	14	TGTGCCTGGTGGTCGGGAACTGGGGATTCACCCCTCCACTTT	CAWWSGTGDSPLHF
NA	NA	TRBV5-1	TRBJ1-2	13	TGCGCCAGCAGCTTGTTGGCGGTCTATGGCTACACCTTC	CASSLLAVYGYTF
NA	once	TRBV24-1	TRBJ2-1	15	TGTGCCACCAGTGCAGTACAGGGAACCTACAATGAGCAGTTCTTC	CATSAVQGTYNEQFF
TRBD2	NA	TRBV5-8	TRBJ2-7	17	TGTGCCAGCAGCTACTGGACTAGCGGGGAGAACCCCTACGAGCAGTACTTC	CASSYWTSGENPYEQYF
NA	NA	TRBV5-1	TRBJ1-6	15	TGCGCCAGCAGCACTTCGGGTGGCTATAATTCACCCCTCCACTTT	CASSTSGGYNSPLHF
TRBD2	once	TRBV28	TRBJ2-2	13	TGTGCCAGCAGTGGAGGCGGGAGGGGGGAGCTGTTTTTT	CASSGGGRGELFF
NA	NA	TRBV7-9	TRBJ2-7	14	TGTGCCATCTCGTCACGTGTGAGGACCTACGAGCAGTACTTC	CAISSRVRTYEQYF
TRBD1	NA	TRBV7-9	TRBJ1-3	17	TGTGCCAGCAGACCCCGGCCGCGACAGGGGGCGCGAAACACCATATATTTT	CASRPRPRQGARNTIYF
NA	NA	TRBV11-2	TRBJ1-4	14	TGTGCCAGCAGCAGAGGGTTGACTAATGAAAAACTGTTTTTT	CASSRGLTNEKLFF
NA	NA	TRBV7-9	TRBJ1-2	16	TGTGCCAGCAGCTTCGCGGCCCCGACCCTCTATTTAGGCTACACCTTC	CASSFAAPTLYLGYTF
NA	NA	TRBV7-9	TRBJ2-2	13	TGTGCCAGCAGCCTCCTACTGTCGGGGGAGCTGTTTTTT	CASSLLLSGELFF
NA	NA	TRBV27	TRBJ1-3	15	TGTGCCAGCAGTACTTCTACAGGGTCTGGAAACACCATATATTTT	CASSTSTGSGNTIYF
TRBD1	once	TRBV3-1/TRBV3-2	TRBJ1-6	16	TGTGCCAGCAGTCCAGGGGGCGGGAGGATTAATTCACCCCTCCACTTT	CASSPGGGRINSPLHF
NA	NA	TRBV19	TRBJ2-7	11	TGTGCCAGTAGTACTGGGGTAGAGCAGTACTTC	CASSTGVEQYF
NA	NA	TRBV5-1	TRBJ2-5	14	TGCGCCAGCAGCTTCTCAGGAGCGAGGGAGACCCAGTACTTC	CASSFSGARETQYF
NA	once	TRBV4-1	TRBJ1-4	14	TGCGCCAGCAGCCAATTGAGGGGTGGTGAAAAACTGTTTTTT	CASSQLRGGEKLFF
TRBD2	NA	TRBV6-5	TRBJ2-7	13	TGTGCCAGCAGAGCGAGCGGGAGGGGTGAGCAGTACTTC	CASRASGRGEQYF
NA	NA	TRBV27	TRBJ2-2	14	TGTGCCAGCAGTTTATTCGTAGGGGCCGGGGAGCTGTTTTTT	CASSLFVGAGELFF
NA	NA	TRBV15	TRBJ2-1	17	TGTGCCACCAGCAGAATTAGAGCAGTGGGGAACTACAATGAGCAGTTCTTC	CATSRIRAVGNYNEQFF
TRBD2	NA	TRBV28	TRBJ2-1	11	TGTGCCAGCAGCCGGACTAGGGAGCAGTTCTTC	CASSRTREQFF
NA	few	TRBV5-5	TRBJ1-1	14	TGTGCCAGCAGCCCATGGCCGGGGGACACTGAAGCTTTCTTT	CASSPWPGDTEAFF
TRBD1	NA	TRBV12-3/TRBV12-4	TRBJ1-2	13	TGTGCCAGCAGAGGAGGGACAGGGTATGGCTACACCTTC	CASRGGTGYGYTF
NA	NA	TRBV5-1	TRBJ1-1	15	TGCGCCAGCAGCTTGGCGGAGGCGGGGAACACTGAAGCTTTCTTT	CASSLAEAGNTEAFF
NA	once	TRBV2	TRBJ1-4	14	TGTGCCAGCGTTTGGGGCGGGAATAATGAAAAACTGTTTTTT	CASVWGGNNEKLFF
TRBD2	NA	TRBV27	TRBJ2-7	13	TGTGCCAGCAGGGGAGGGTTCCCCTACGAGCAGTACTTC	CASRGGFPYEQYF
TRBD1	NA	TRBV5-1	TRBJ1-5	16	TGCGCCAGCAGTGAGACAGGGTCGTCCGGCAATCAGCCCCAGCATTTT	CASSETGSSGNQPQHF
NA	NA	TRBV10-1	TRBJ1-1	13	TGCGCCAGCAGTGAGTCGCGGGACGCTGAAGCTTTCTTT	CASSESRDAEAFF
TRBD2	NA	TRBV7-9	TRBJ2-2	19	TGTGCCAGCAGCTTAATCTCCCCCTCTAGCGGGAGAGGGACCGGGGAGCTGTTTTTT	CASSLISPSSGRGTGELFF
TRBD1	NA	TRBV4-1	TRBJ1-2	15	TGCGCCAGCAGCCGTATAAGACAGGGGGAATATGGCTACACCTTC	CASSRIRQGEYGYTF
NA	NA	TRBV18	TRBJ1-2	19	TGTGCCAGCTCACCTGTTCCCGAGGCAGGGGCACTATCTAACTATGGCTACACCTTC	CASSPVPEAGALSNYGYTF
TRBD1	NA	TRBV18	TRBJ2-7	14	TGTGCCAGTTCTCCTGGGACAGCAACGATCGAGCAGTACTTC	CASSPGTATIEQYF
NA	NA	TRBV10-3	TRBJ2-3	14	TGTGCCATCAGTGACGAAGCAGGGCCAGATACGCAGTATTTT	CAISDEAGPDTQYF
NA	NA	TRBV5-4	TRBJ1-1	14	TGTGCCAGCAGCCTTGGCAGGTGGGACACTGAAGCTTTCTTT	CASSLGRWDTEAFF
NA	NA	TRBV6-5	TRBJ1-1	13	TGTGCCATCGGCACCGGCTACTACGGTGAAGCTTTCTTT	CAIGTGYYGEAFF
NA	NA	TRBV27	TRBJ2-7	15	TGTGCCAGCAGTTCGACTCTTCGGAGAGCCTACGAGCAGTACTTC	CASSSTLRRAYEQYF
TRBD2	NA	TRBV9	TRBJ2-1	15	TGTGCCAGCAGCGGGGGACTAGCAGGAGACAATGAGCAGTTCTTC	CASSGGLAGDNEQFF
NA	NA	TRBV4-2	TRBJ1-2	15	TGTGCCAGCAGCCAAGGCCTGACGATTGGCTATGGCTACACCTTC	CASSQGLTIGYGYTF
NA	NA	TRBV19	TRBJ1-2	16	TGTGCCAGTAGTATTCGCGAGCTTCTGCCCACGTATGGCTACACCTTC	CASSIRELLPTYGYTF
TRBD2	NA	TRBV30	TRBJ2-2	15	TGTGCCTGGACCGTTGGAGCGGGATACACCGGGGAGCTGTTTTTT	CAWTVGAGYTGELFF
NA	NA	TRBV6-5	TRBJ2-7	13	TGTGCCACCCGAGGGGGGAATGGCTACGAGCAGTACTTC	CATRGGNGYEQYF
NA	NA	TRBV6-5	TRBJ2-2	14	TGTGCCAGCAGTTTAGGCGCCTCGACCGGGGAGCTGTTTTTT	CASSLGASTGELFF
NA	NA	TRBV5-6	TRBJ2-5	12	TGTGCCAGCAGCTTTCAACGAGAGACCCAGTACTTC	CASSFQRETQYF
NA	NA	TRBV7-8	TRBJ2-4	16	TGTGCCAGCAGCTCAGGAGGGGAACTAGCCAAAAACATTCAGTACTTC	CASSSGGELAKNIQYF
NA	NA	TRBV10-3	TRBJ1-6	15	TGTGCCATCAGCGCAGGGAGGTCTGATAATTCACCCCTCCACTTT	CAISAGRSDNSPLHF
TRBD1	NA	TRBV5-1	TRBJ1-2	15	TGCGCCAGCAGCTCGCGACCGGGACAGGGAGGCGGCTACACCTTC	CASSSRPGQGGGYTF
TRBD1	NA	TRBV5-4	TRBJ1-1	15	TGTGCCAGCAGCCTCCAGGGACAGGGGAACACTGAAGCTTTCTTT	CASSLQGQGNTEAFF
NA	NA	TRBV5-1	TRBJ1-2	16	TGCGCCAGCAGCTTGGCGATTTCACGGGCTAACTATGGCTACACCTTC	CASSLAISRANYGYTF
NA	NA	TRBV30	TRBJ1-6	12	TGTGCCTGGAGACAGGGTGGATCACCCCTCCACTTT	CAWRQGGSPLHF
NA	NA	TRBV10-2	TRBJ1-5	14	TGCGCCATTTCGGGTCCCGGAGACAATCAGCCCCAGCATTTT	CAISGPGDNQPQHF